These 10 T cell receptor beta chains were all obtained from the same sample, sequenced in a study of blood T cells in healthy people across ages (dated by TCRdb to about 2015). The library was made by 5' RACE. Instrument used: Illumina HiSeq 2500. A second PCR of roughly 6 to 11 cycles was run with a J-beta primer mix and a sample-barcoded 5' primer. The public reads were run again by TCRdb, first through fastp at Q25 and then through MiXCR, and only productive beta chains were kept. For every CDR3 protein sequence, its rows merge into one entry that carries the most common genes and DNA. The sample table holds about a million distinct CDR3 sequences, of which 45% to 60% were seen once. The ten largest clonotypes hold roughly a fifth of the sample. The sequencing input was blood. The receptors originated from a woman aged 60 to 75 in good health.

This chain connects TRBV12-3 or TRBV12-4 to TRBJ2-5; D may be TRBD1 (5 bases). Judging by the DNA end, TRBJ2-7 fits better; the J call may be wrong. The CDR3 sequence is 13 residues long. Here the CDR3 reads CASSLRQTHEQYF. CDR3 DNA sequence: TGTGCCAGCAGTCTAAGACAGACCCACGAGCAGTACTTC.

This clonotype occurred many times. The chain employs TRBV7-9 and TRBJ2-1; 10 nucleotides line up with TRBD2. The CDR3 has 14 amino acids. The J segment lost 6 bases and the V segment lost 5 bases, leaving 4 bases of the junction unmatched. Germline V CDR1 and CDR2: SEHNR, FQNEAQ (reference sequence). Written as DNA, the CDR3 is TGTGCCAGCAGCCGGACTAGCGGACTCAATGAGCAGTTCTTC. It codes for CASSRTSGLNEQFF.

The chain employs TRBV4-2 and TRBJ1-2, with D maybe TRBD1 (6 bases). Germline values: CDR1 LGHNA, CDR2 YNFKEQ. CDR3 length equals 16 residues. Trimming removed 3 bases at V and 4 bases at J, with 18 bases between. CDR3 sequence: CASSQTRTGFSYGYTF. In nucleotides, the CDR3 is TGTGCCAGCAGCCAGACCCGAACAGGGTTCAGCTATGGCTACACCTTC.

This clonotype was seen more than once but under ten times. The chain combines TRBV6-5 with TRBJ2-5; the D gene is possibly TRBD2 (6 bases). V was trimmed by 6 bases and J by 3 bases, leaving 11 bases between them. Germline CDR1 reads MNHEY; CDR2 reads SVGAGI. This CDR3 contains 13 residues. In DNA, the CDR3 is TGTGCCAGCAGACTGACGGGAGAAGAGACCCAGTACTTC. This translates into CASRLTGEETQYF.

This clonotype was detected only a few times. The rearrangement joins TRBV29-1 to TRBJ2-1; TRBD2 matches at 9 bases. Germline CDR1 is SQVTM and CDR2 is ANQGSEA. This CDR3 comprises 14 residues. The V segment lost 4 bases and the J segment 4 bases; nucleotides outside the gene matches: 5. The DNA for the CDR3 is TGCAGCGTTGTTAGGACTAGCGCGTACAATGAGCAGTTCTTC. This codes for CSVVRTSAYNEQFF.

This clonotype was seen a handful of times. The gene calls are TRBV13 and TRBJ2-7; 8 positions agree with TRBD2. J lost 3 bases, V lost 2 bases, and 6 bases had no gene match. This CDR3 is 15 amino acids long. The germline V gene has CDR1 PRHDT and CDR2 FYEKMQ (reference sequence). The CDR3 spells CASSLNGRAGYEQYF. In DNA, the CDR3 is TGTGCCAGCAGCTTAAACGGGAGGGCCGGCTACGAGCAGTACTTC.

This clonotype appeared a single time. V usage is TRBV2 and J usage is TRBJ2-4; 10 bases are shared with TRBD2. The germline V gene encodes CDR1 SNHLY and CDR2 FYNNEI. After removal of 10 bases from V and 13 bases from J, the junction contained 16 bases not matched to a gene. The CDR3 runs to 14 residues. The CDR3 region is CAIDFGLAGVGQYF. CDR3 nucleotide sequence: TGTGCCATCGACTTCGGGCTAGCGGGAGTAGGGCAGTACTTC. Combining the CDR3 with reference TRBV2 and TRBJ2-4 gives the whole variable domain EPEVTQTPSHQVTQMGQEVILRCVPISNHLYFYWYRQILGQKVEFLVSFYNNEISEKSEIFDDQFSVERPDGSNFTLKIRSTKLEDSAMYFCAIDFGLAGVGQYFGAGTRLSVL.

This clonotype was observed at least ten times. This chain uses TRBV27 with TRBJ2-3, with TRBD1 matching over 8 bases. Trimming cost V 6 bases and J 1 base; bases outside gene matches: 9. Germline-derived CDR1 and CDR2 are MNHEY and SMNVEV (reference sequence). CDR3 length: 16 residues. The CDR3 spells CASRKETGVGTDTQYF. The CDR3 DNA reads TGTGCCAGCAGGAAGGAGACAGGGGTGGGCACAGATACGCAGTATTTT.

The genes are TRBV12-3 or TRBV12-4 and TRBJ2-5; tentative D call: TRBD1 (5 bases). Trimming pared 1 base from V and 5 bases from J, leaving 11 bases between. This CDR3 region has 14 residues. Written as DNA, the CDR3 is TGTGCCAGCAGTTTAGGGATGGGGCGGGAGACCCAGTACTTC. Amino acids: CASSLGMGRETQYF.

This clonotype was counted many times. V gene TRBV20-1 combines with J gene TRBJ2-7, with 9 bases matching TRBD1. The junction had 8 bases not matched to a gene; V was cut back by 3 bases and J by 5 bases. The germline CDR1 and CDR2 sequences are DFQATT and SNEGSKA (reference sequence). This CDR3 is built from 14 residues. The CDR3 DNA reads TGCAGTGCTAGTGGGGGACAGGGTCCCCACGAGCAGTACTTC. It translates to CSASGGQGPHEQYF.